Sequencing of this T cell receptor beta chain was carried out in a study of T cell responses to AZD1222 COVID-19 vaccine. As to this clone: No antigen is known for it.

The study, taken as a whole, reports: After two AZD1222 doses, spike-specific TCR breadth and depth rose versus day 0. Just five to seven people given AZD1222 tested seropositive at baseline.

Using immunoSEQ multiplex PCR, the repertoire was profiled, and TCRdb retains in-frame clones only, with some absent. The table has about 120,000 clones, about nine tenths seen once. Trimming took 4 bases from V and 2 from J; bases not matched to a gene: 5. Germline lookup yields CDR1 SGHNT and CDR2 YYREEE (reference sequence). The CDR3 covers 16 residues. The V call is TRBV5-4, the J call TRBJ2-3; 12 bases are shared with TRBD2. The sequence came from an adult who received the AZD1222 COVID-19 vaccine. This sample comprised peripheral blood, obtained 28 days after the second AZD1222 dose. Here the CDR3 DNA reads TGTGCCAGCAGCAGAACTAGCGGGGGGTCCACAGATACGCAGTATTTT. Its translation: CASSRTSGGSTDTQYF.